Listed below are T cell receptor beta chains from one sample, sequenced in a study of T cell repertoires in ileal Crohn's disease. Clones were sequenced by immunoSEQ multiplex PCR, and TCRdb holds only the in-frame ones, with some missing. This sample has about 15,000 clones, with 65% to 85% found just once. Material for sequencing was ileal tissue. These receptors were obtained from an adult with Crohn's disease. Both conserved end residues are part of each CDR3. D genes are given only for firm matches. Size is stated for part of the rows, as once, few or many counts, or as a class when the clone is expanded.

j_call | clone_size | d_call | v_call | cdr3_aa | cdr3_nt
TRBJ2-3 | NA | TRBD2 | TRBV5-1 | CASSIRSSGGGTDTQYF | TGCGCCAGCAGCATTCGTTCTAGCGGGGGGGGGACAGATACGCAGTATTTT
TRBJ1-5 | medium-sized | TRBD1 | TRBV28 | CASTVSEGAQPQHF | TGTGCCAGCACCGTATCCGAGGGGGCTCAGCCCCAGCATTTT
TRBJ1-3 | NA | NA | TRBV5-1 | CASSPEGALGNTIYF | TGCGCCAGCAGCCCGGAGGGCGCCCTGGGAAACACCATATATTTT
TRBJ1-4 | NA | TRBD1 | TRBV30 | CAWSERQGAREKLFF | TGTGCCTGGAGTGAAAGGCAGGGGGCGCGTGAAAAACTGTTTTTT
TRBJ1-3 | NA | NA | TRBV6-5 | CASSYGGASGNTIYF | TGTGCCAGCAGTTACGGGGGGGCGTCTGGAAACACCATATATTTT
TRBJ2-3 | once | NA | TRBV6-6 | CASSYRGLDSTDTQYF | TGTGCCAGCAGTTACCGAGGGCTGGATAGCACAGATACGCAGTATTTT
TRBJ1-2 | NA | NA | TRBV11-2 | CASSSHLSGSGGYTF | TGTGCCAGCAGCTCCCATCTCTCCGGGTCCGGTGGCTACACCTTC
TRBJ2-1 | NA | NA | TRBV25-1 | CASRIALGEQFF | TGTGCCAGCAGAATCGCCCTGGGCGAGCAGTTCTTC
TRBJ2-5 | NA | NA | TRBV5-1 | CASSFAEGGQETQYF | TGCGCCAGCAGCTTCGCGGAAGGTGGGCAAGAGACCCAGTACTTC
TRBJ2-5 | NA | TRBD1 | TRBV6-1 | CASSDGTGPQETQYF | TGTGCCAGCAGTGATGGGACAGGGCCCCAAGAGACCCAGTACTTC
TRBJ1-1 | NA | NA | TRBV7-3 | CASSLTGQEAFF | TGTGCCAGCAGCTTAACGGGCCAGGAAGCTTTCTTT
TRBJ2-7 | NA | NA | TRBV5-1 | CASSTEVGDGEQYF | TGCGCCAGCAGCACGGAAGTCGGGGATGGGGAGCAGTACTTC
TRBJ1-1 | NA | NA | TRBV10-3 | CAISESGGLGPTEAFF | TGTGCCATCAGTGAGTCGGGGGGGTTGGGGCCCACTGAAGCTTTCTTT
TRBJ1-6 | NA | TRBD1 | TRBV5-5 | CASSRRDRTYNSPLHF | TGTGCCAGCAGTCGCCGGGACAGGACCTATAATTCACCCCTCCACTTT
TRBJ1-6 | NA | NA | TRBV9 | CASSLTGNFGSPPLHF | TGTGCCAGCAGCCTAACGGGGAACTTTGGAAGTCCACCCCTCCACTTT
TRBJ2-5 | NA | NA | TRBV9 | CASSPPQVGAQETQYF | TGTGCCAGCAGCCCACCCCAGGTGGGGGCCCAAGAGACCCAGTACTTC
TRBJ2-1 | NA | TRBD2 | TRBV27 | CASRGTSGSSYNEQFF | TGTGCCAGCAGGGGGACGAGCGGGAGCTCCTACAATGAGCAGTTCTTC
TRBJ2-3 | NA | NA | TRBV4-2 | CASSQGLVTDTQYF | TGTGCCAGCAGCCAAGGCCTAGTCACAGATACGCAGTATTTT
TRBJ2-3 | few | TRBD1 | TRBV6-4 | CASSLDRASTDTQYF | TGTGCCAGCTCCTTGGACAGGGCGTCCACAGATACGCAGTATTTT
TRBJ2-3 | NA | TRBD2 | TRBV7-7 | CASSLASGGMDTQYF | TGTGCTAGCAGCTTAGCTAGCGGGGGTATGGATACGCAGTATTTT
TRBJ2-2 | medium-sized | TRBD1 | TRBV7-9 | CASSDDRAGIGELFF | TGTGCCAGCAGCGACGACAGGGCGGGTATCGGGGAGCTGTTTTTT
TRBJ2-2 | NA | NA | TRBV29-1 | CSVEKIGAGELFF | TGCAGCGTTGAAAAGATAGGGGCCGGGGAGCTGTTTTTT
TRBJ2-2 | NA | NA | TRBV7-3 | CASSSGLTNTGELFF | TGTGCCAGCAGCTCGGGGTTAACGAACACCGGGGAGCTGTTTTTT
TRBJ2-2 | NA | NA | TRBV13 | CASSLSPGVTGELFF | TGTGCCAGCAGCTTGTCCCCCGGAGTCACCGGGGAGCTGTTTTTT
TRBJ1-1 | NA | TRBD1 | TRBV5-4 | CASSLPRGGGTEAFF | TGTGCCAGCAGCTTGCCTAGAGGGGGCGGAACTGAAGCTTTCTTT
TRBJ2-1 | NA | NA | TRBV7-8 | CASSPSGDEQFF | TGTGCCAGCAGCCCTAGTGGAGATGAGCAGTTCTTC